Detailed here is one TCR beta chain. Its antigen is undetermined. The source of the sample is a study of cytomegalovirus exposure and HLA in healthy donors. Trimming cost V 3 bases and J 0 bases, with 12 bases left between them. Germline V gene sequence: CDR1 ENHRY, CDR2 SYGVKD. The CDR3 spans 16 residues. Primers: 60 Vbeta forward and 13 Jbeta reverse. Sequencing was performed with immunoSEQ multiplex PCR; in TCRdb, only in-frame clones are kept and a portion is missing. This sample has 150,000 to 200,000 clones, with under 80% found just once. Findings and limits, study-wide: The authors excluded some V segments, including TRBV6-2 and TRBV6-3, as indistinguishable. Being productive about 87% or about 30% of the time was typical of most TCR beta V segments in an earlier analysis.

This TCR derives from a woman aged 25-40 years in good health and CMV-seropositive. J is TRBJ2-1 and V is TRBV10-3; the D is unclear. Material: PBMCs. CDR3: CAISDFGQSSYNEQFF. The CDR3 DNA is TGTGCCATCAGTGACTTTGGGCAGAGCTCCTACAATGAGCAGTTCTTC.